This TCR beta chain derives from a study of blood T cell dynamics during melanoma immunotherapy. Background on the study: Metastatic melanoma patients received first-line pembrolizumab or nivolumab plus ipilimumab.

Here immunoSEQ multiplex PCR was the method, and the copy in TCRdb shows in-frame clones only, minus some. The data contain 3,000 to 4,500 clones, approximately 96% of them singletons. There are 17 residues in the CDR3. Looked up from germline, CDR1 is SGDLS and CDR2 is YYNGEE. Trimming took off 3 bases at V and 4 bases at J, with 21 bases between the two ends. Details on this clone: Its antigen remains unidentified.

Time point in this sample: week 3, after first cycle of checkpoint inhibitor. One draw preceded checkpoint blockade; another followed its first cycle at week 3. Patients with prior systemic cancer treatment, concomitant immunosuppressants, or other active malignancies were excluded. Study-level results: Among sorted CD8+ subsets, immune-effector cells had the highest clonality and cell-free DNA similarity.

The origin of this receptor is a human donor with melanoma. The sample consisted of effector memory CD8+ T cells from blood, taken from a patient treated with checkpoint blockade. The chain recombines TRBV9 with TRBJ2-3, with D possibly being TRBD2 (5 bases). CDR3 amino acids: CASSALNRAGKADTQYF. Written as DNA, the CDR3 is TGTGCCAGCAGCGCCCTAAACCGGGCCGGGAAGGCAGATACGCAGTATTTT. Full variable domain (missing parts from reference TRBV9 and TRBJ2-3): DSGVTQTPKHLITATGQRVTLRCSPRSGDLSVYWYQQSLDQGLQFLIQYYNGEERAKGNILERFSAQQFPDLHSELNLSSLELGDSALYFCASSALNRAGKADTQYFGPGTRLTVL.